The clone carrying this T cell receptor (beta chain) has more than one count but fewer than ten. This sample is part of a study of molecular identifiers for immune sequencing clone quantification. TCRdb passed the PCR reads through MiXCR, listing each CDR3 protein once. This sample has 350,000 or so distinct CDR3 sequences, with about 21% found just once. Sorting selected naive CD8 T cells with a CD8+CD4-CCR7+CD45RA+ phenotype. The clonotype comes from a human donor in good health. Some libraries in this study had Jurkat cell RNA spiked in. Material for sequencing was naive CD8+ T cells from blood, with Jurkat cell RNA spiked in. Subset denoted: FACS-sorted CD8+CD4-CCR7+CD45RA+ naive T cells.

The CDR3 sequence is CASSQDLTGRGYEQYF. The DNA of the CDR3 is TGCGCCAGCAGCCAAGATTTAACAGGGCGAGGCTACGAGCAGTACTTC. This sequence joins TRBV4-3 and TRBJ2-7; D perhaps matches TRBD1 (6 bases). Trimming left V 0 bases short and J 3 bases short, with 15 bases between. Germline loops: CDR1 LGHNA, CDR2 YSLEER. The CDR3 covers 16 residues.